The source of this T cell receptor (beta chain) is a study of T cell responses to AZD1222 COVID-19 vaccine. Study-wide background: Second-dose schedules of about 4 or about 12 weeks were combined. The study, taken as a whole, reports: Spike-specific TCRs gained breadth and depth after people received two AZD1222 doses. Distributed over spike, vaccine-associated CD4 TCRs predominated at 160-218 and 743-854.

Libraries were prepared by immunoSEQ multiplex PCR; TCRdb keeps only in-frame clonotypes and omits some of them. The sample has over 120,000 clones, over 90% seen once; the top ten hold roughly 5%. Germline V gene lookup returns CDR1 SGHRS and CDR2 YFSETQ. V was clipped by 1 base and J by 6 bases; unmatched bases: 6. This CDR3 has 14 residues. With regard to this clone: What it recognizes is unknown.

The TCR sequence derives from an adult in good health. The sequenced sample was peripheral blood, obtained on day 0 of AZD1222 vaccination. The chain joins TRBV5-1 to TRBJ1-1; 7 bases agree with TRBD1. CDR3 protein: CASSLLLQGAEAFF. The CDR3 nucleotides read TGCGCCAGCAGCTTGTTACTCCAGGGGGCTGAAGCTTTCTTT. Complete variable domain (other parts from reference TRBV5-1 and TRBJ1-1): KAGVTQTPRYLIKTRGQQVTLSCSPISGHRSVSWYQQTPGQGLQFLFEYFSETQRNKGNFPGRFSGRQFSNSRSEMNVSTLELGDSALYLCASSLLLQGAEAFFGQGTRLTVV.